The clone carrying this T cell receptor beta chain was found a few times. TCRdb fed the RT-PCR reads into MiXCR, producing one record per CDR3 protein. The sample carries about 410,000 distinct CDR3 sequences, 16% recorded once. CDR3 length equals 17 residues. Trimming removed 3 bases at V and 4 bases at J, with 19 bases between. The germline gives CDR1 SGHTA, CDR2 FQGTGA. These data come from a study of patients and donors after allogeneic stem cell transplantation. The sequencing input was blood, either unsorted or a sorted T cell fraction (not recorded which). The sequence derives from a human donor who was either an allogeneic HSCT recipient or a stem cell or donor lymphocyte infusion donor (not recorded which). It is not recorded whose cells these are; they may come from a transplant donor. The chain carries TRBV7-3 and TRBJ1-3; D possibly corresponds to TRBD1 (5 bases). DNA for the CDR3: TGTGCCAGCAGCTTCCGCCGACCAGGGTTCCCCGGAAACACCATATATTTT. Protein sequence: CASSFRRPGFPGNTIYF. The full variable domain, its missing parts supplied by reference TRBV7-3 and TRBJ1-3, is GAGVSQTPSNKVTEKGKYVELRCDPISGHTALYWYRQSLGQGPEFLIYFQGTGAADDSGLPNDRFFAVRPEGSVSTLKIQRTERGDSAVYLCASSFRRPGFPGNTIYFGEGSWLTVV.